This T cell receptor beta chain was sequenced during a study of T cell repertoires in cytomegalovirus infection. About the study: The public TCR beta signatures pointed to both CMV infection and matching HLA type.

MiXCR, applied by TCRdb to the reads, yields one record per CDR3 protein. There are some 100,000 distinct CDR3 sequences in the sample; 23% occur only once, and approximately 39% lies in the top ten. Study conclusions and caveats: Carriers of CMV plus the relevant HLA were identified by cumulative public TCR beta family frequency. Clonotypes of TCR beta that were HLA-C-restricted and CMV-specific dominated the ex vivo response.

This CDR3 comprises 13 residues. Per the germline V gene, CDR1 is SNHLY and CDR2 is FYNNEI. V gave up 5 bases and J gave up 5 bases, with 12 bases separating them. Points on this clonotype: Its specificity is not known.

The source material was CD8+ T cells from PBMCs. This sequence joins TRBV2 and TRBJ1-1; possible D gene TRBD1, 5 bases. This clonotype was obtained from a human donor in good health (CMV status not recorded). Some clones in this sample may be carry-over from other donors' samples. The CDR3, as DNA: TGTGCCAGCAGTCTGGGGGAGGAAACTGAAGCTTTCTTT. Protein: CASSLGEETEAFF.